This paragraph covers one T cell receptor (beta chain) sequence. This sample is drawn from a study of T-cell memory formation after mild COVID-19. About the study: Across donors, TCR clusters were largely donor specific.

Trimming shortened V by 4 bases and J by 0 bases, and 14 bases separated the two germline ends. The CDR3 sequence is 16 residues long. Per germline, CDR1 SGHDT and CDR2 YYEEEE. TCRdb processed the 5' RACE reads anew with MiXCR; each CDR3 protein has one entry. The sample shows around 250,000 distinct CDR3 sequences, 16% of them seen only once. The TCR comes from a young man who had mild COVID-19 (a few samples of this study predate the infection). Cell type and time point are not known. The source material was PBMCs or a T cell subset sorted from them (not recorded which). The V and J genes are TRBV5-6 and TRBJ2-4; D is unresolved. Written as DNA, the CDR3 is TGTGCCAGCAGCCTCGGACCCACACTAGCCAAAAACATTCAGTACTTC. Its protein product is CASSLGPTLAKNIQYF.